The 17 T cell receptor beta chains reported below all come from one sample, sequenced in a study of shared clonotypes between healthy human individuals (dated by TCRdb to the early 2020s). Libraries were built with the immunoSEQ multiplex PCR assay. Not all clones reach the TCRdb copy of this immuneACCESS table, which keeps in-frame sequences only. Checked studies attribute under half of the gap to unresolved V genes and leave the rest unexplained. The sample contains about 2 million clones, roughly 94% of them found a single time. The biggest ten clones account for more than 0.1% of the sample. The sequenced sample was naive CD4+ T cells sorted from blood. This sample's cell subset or site label indicates: CD45RA+ positively selected. The receptors were gathered from a man in his late teens or twenties in good health.

J is TRBJ2-1 and V is TRBV6-5, with 7 bases fitting TRBD1. Germline trimming cut 6 bases from V and 1 base from J; bases unmatched to any gene: 6. CDR3 length equals 15 residues. Germline V CDR1 and CDR2: MNHEY, SVGAGI. The CDR3, as DNA: TGTGCCAGCAGGCCTCCGGGACAGTCCTACAATGAGCAGTTCTTC. This gives the protein CASRPPGQSYNEQFF.

The chain links TRBV9 to TRBJ1-4, with 7 positions matching TRBD1. Germline-derived CDR1 and CDR2 are SGDLS and YYNGEE. This CDR3 is 15 amino acids long. With 4 bases clipped from V and 8 bases from J, the junction kept 11 bases outside the gene matches. For the CDR3, the DNA is TGTGCCAGCAGCCCACTCCGACAGGGTGTAGAAAAACTGTTTTTT. Translated, it gives CASSPLRQGVEKLFF.

The rearrangement links TRBV7-2 to TRBJ2-1, with 9 bases fitting TRBD2. The germline V gene has CDR1 SGHTA and CDR2 FQGNSA. The CDR3 contains 16 residues. Trimming removed 3 bases from V and 0 bases from J; junction bases left unmatched: 3. The CDR3 DNA reads as TGTGCCAGCAGCTTGGCTAGCGGGGCCTCCTACAATGAGCAGTTCTTC. Translating it yields CASSLASGASYNEQFF.

This clone showed up just a few times. The J gene is TRBJ1-6, the V gene TRBV9; a weak D match, TRBD1 (6 bases). CDR1 and CDR2 from the germline V gene are SGDLS and YYNGEE. This CDR3 comprises 13 residues. V lost 5 bases and J 13 bases, leaving 16 bases between the germline ends. CDR3 sequence: CASRGETGGPLHF. The CDR3 nucleotides are TGTGCCAGCAGGGGGGAGACAGGAGGGCCCCTCCACTTT. Full variable domain (rest looked up from reference TRBV9 and TRBJ1-6): DSGVTQTPKHLITATGQRVTLRCSPRSGDLSVYWYQQSLDQGLQFLIQYYNGEERAKGNILERFSAQQFPDLHSELNLSSLELGDSALYFCASRGETGGPLHFGNGTRLTVT.

CDR3 region: CTLGEEYGYTF. CDR3 in DNA: TGCACCCTCGGGGAAGAATATGGCTACACCTTC. The chain combines TRBV29-1 with TRBJ1-2; D call uncertain. Germline lookup yields CDR1 SQVTM and CDR2 ANQGSEA. This CDR3 has 11 residues.

CDR3 sequence (DNA): TGCGCCAGCAGCCAAGCGCCAGAAGACACTGAAGCTTTCTTT. This gives the protein CASSQAPEDTEAFF. The chain couples TRBV4-1 to TRBJ1-1; no definite D call. CDR1 and CDR2 from the germline V gene are MGHRA and YSYEKL. The CDR3 consists of 14 residues. The V and J ends lost 1 base and 3 bases respectively, with 9 bases between them.

The CDR3 nucleotides read TGTGCCAGCAGCTTAGTAGGGTCGATGAACACTGAAGCTTTCTTT. Residues: CASSLVGSMNTEAFF. This sequence joins TRBV7-8 and TRBJ1-1; the D is unclear. The CDR3 is made up of 15 amino acids. The V gene's germline CDR1 is SGHVS and CDR2 FQNEAQ. V dropped 1 base and J dropped 0 bases, with 9 bases sitting between them.

V gene TRBV10-3 combines with J gene TRBJ2-2, with D maybe TRBD1 (6 bases). CDR3 length: 15 amino acids. Germline V CDR1 and CDR2: ENHRY, SYGVKD. The ends were cut back, 0 bases at V and 8 bases at J, with 13 bases in the middle. Written as DNA, the CDR3 is TGTGCCATCAGTGAGTCCCAGGGGAGTGGAGGGGAGCTGTTTTTT. It translates to CAISESQGSGGELFF.

This clone was recorded at least ten times. The V and J genes are TRBV5-1 and TRBJ2-2; possibly TRBD2 for D (5 bases). The CDR3 runs 15 residues. Trimming removed 6 bases from V and 0 bases from J, with 12 bases in between. Germline CDR1 is SGHRS and CDR2 is YFSETQ. The CDR3 coding sequence is TGCGCCAGCAACCCGGGAAACGCGAACACCGGGGAGCTGTTTTTT. The encoded protein is CASNPGNANTGELFF.

The chain uses TRBV19 and TRBJ1-2, with D possibly being TRBD1 (6 bases). The V gene's germline CDR1 is LNHDA and CDR2 SQIVND (reference sequence). Trimming took off 0 bases at V and 10 bases at J, with 12 bases between the two ends. This CDR3 is 13 amino acids long. CDR3 in amino acids: CASSIEPAGVYTF. The CDR3 DNA is TGTGCCAGTAGTATAGAGCCAGCAGGGGTCTACACCTTC.

This chain joins TRBV6-1 and TRBJ1-4; no definite D call. CDR1 MNHNS and CDR2 SASEGT come from the germline V gene. This CDR3 is 13 amino acids long. V was shortened by 5 bases and J by 8 bases, with 12 bases between the two germline ends. This chain's CDR3 is CASSSGLGEKLFF. In nucleotides, the CDR3 is TGTGCCAGCAGTTCGGGGTTGGGGGAAAAACTGTTTTTT.

V usage is TRBV10-3 and J usage is TRBJ2-3; TRBD1 matches at 8 bases. V gave up 0 bases and J gave up 3 bases; unmatched junction bases: 2. The CDR3 spans 15 residues. Germline V gene lookup returns CDR1 ENHRY and CDR2 SYGVKD. CDR3 protein: CAISESRTGTDTQYF. The CDR3 bases are TGTGCCATCAGTGAGTCGAGGACAGGGACAGATACGCAGTATTTT.

Notes on this clone: Other nucleotide sequences in the sample specify the same CDR3. This chain connects TRBV6-5 to TRBJ1-1; 8 bases align to TRBD1. The J segment lost 4 bases and the V segment lost 6 bases, leaving 1 base of the junction unmatched. Per the germline V gene, CDR1 is MNHEY and CDR2 is SVGAGI. This CDR3 region has 12 residues. The CDR3 loop reads CASRQGGTEAFF. The CDR3 DNA follows: TGTGCCAGCAGACAGGGGGGCACTGAAGCTTTCTTT.

The gene calls are TRBV5-1 and TRBJ2-2, with 12 bases identical to TRBD2. The ends lost 4 bases at V and 4 bases at J; junction bases unmatched: 5. CDR3 length: 16 residues. Germline lookup yields CDR1 SGHRS and CDR2 YFSETQ. This chain's CDR3 is CASSPPSGGVTGELFF. In DNA, the CDR3 is TGCGCCAGCAGCCCCCCTAGCGGGGGGGTCACCGGGGAGCTGTTTTTT.

In the case of this clone: The same CDR3 is also encoded by other DNA sequences in this sample. V and J are TRBV11-2 and TRBJ1-1, with a weak D call TRBD1 (5 bases). The length of the CDR3 is 12 residues. CDR1 is SGHAT, CDR2 FQNNGV, per germline. The V gene lost 3 bases and the J gene lost 3 bases, with 5 bases spanning the gap. CDR3 sequence reads: CASSFRDTEAFF. The CDR3 DNA sequence: TGTGCCAGCAGCTTCAGGGACACTGAAGCTTTCTTT.

In the case of this clone: An end of the junction differs from the germline gene, which may be a read error. This chain joins TRBV7-7 and TRBJ2-2; 8 bases line up with TRBD1. The CDR3 is 14 amino acids. Germline assignment: CDR1 SSHAT and CDR2 FNYEAQ (reference sequence). CDR3 amino acids: CASSIDRGSGELFF. The CDR3 DNA reads as TGTGCTAGCAGCATCGACAGGGGTTCCGGGGAGCTGTTTTTT.

The rearrangement uses TRBV5-4 and TRBJ2-1, with D uncertain. V lost 1 base and J 5 bases, leaving 7 bases between the germline ends. Germline CDR1 reads SGHNT; CDR2 reads YYREEE (reference sequence). The CDR3 consists of 13 residues. In nucleotides, the CDR3 is TGTGCCAGCAGCTTGATCTTAAACAATGAGCAGTTCTTC. Protein sequence: CASSLILNNEQFF.